The source of this T cell receptor beta chain is a study of post-analysis software for immune sequencing data. Findings and limits, study-wide: When patients were compared with controls, 5 or 6 TRBV segments were more frequent, TRBV5-6, TRBV5-1 and TRBV20-1 among them.

The CDR3 length is 15 residues. V gave up 3 bases and J gave up 8 bases; unmatched junction bases: 11. Per germline, CDR1 SGHRS and CDR2 YFSETQ. This clonotype was recorded a few times. The antigen is unknown. Unique molecular identifiers had been added to the TCR beta cDNA libraries. TCRdb ran MiXCR on the PCR reads and lists one entry per CDR3 protein. The sample records fewer than 850,000 distinct CDR3 sequences, 30% being singletons. The sequence was collected from a girl between 10 and 17 years old with multiple sclerosis. The sequenced sample consisted of blood. V usage is TRBV5-1 and J usage is TRBJ2-3; TRBD2 matches 8 bases. Written as DNA, the CDR3 is TGCGCCAGCAGCTACGGCAGCGGGGGCCGTCCTACGCAGTATTTT. Translated, it gives CASSYGSGGRPTQYF.